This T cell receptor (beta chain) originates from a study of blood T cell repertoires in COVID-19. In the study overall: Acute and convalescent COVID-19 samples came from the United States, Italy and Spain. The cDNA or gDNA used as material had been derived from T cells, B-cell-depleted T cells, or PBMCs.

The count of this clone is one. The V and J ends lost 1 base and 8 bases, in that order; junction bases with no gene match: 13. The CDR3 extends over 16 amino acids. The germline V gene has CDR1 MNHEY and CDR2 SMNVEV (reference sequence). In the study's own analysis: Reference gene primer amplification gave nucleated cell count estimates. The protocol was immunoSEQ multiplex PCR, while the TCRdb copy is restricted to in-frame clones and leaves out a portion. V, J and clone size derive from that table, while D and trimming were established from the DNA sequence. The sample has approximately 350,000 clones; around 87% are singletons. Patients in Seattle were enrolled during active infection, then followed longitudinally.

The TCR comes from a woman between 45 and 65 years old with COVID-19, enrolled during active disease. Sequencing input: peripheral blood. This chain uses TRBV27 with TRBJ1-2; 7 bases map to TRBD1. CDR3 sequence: CASSLLGQSFMWGYTF. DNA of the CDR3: TGTGCCAGCAGTTTATTGGGACAGAGTTTTATGTGGGGCTACACCTTC.